This T cell receptor beta chain was profiled in a study of type 1 and type 2 diabetes patients. Study overall: The cohort mixed type 1 diabetes, type 2 diabetes and nondiabetic donors. T cells were magnetically sorted from PBMCs as CD4+ or CD8+ subsets.

Genomic DNA was the PCR template. The TCR beta CDR3 region was amplified using 30 forward and 13 reverse primers. MiXCR, applied by TCRdb to the multiplex PCR reads, yields one record per CDR3 protein. This table holds about 290,000 distinct CDR3 sequences, approximately 50% found once. V shed 6 bases, J shed 9 bases, and the junction held 14 bases outside the gene matches. The CDR3 extends over 15 amino acids. Germline CDR1 reads ENHRY; CDR2 reads SYGVKD. Diabetic patients met standard criteria for type 1 or type 2 diabetes. The clonotype originates from a man younger than 35 with type 2 diabetes. The source material was peripheral blood mononuclear cells (PBMCs). This chain links TRBV10-3 with TRBJ2-1, with 7 bases that match TRBD1. The CDR3 loop reads CAIRTTGPQNTEQFF. CDR3 sequence (DNA): TGTGCCATCAGGACGACAGGGCCACAAAACACTGAGCAGTTCTTC.